The clone carrying this T cell receptor beta chain was observed a single time. This sample is drawn from a study of blood T cells in healthy people across ages. The germline V gene has CDR1 SGDLS and CDR2 YYNGEE. The CDR3 consists of 14 residues. V dropped 1 base and J dropped 2 bases, with 8 bases sitting between them. Through a sample-barcoded 5' primer and a J-beta primer mix, a second PCR was run for roughly 6 to 11 cycles. From each sample, at least 2.5 million paired-end reads containing CDR3 were obtained. TCRdb redid the calling of the 5' RACE reads with MiXCR, one entry per CDR3 protein. The sample holds around 1.5 million distinct CDR3 sequences, around 42% seen once.

The rearrangement uses TRBV9 and TRBJ2-3; D not certain. The sequencing input was blood. This receptor was identified in a woman in her late teens or twenties in good health. The chain's CDR3 is CASSVSRTTDTQYF. CDR3 nucleotide sequence: TGTGCCAGCAGCGTATCACGGACCACAGATACGCAGTATTTT.